This TCR beta chain derives from a study of shared clonotypes between healthy human individuals. V gave up 6 bases and J gave up 5 bases; unmatched junction bases: 12. This CDR3 spans 16 amino acids. Germline V gene lookup returns CDR1 SGHRS and CDR2 YFSETQ. Original handling: ImmunoSEQ yielded junction-only sequences lacking quality scores, so filtering differed. Here immunoSEQ multiplex PCR was the method, and the copy in TCRdb shows in-frame clones only, minus some. Clone size and the V and J calls come from that table; the DNA yielded D and trimming. The table has more than 2 million clones, 85% to 95% seen once.

This receptor was obtained from a young man in good health. The sample comprised naive CD4+ T cells sorted from blood. The subset was: CD45RA+ positively selected. V and J are TRBV5-1 and TRBJ2-1, with 9 bases identical to TRBD1. The DNA of the CDR3 is TGCGCCAGCACCCTCCGGGGGACAGGGACTAACAATGAGCAGTTCTTC. Translation: CASTLRGTGTNNEQFF.